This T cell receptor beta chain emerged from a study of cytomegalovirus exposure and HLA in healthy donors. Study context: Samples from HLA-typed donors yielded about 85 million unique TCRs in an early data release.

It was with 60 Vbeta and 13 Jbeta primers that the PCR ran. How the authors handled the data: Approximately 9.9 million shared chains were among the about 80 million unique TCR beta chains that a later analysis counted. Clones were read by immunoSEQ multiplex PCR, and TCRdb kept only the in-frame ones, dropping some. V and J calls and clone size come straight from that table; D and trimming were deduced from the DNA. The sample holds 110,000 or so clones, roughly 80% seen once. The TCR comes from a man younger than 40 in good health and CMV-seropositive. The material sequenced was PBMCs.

As DNA, the CDR3 is TGCGCCAGCAGCACCATTAACCCGTTCCAGGATACGCAGTATTTT. Translated, it gives CASSTINPFQDTQYF. V and J are TRBV5-1 and TRBJ2-3; D unresolved. V was pared by 4 bases and J by 6 bases, with 18 bases between. The CDR3 runs 15 residues. Germline V gene sequence: CDR1 SGHRS, CDR2 YFSETQ.